One and the same sample provided the 8 T cell receptor beta chains below, sequenced in a study of beta chain features in type 1 diabetes. Since all of the isolated RNA was reverse transcribed, expressed TCRB transcripts were what got sequenced. Measured with immunoSEQ multiplex PCR; TCRdb has only the in-frame clones, and not every one. The sample yields around 300,000 clones, around 15% seen once. Input material: central memory CD4+ T cells from blood. These TCRs come from a man aged 25-45 years in good health.

The chain joins TRBV19 to TRBJ2-3; D remains unclear. Germline lookup yields CDR1 LNHDA and CDR2 SQIVND (reference sequence). V was pared by 4 bases and J by 1 base, with 9 bases between. The CDR3 runs 14 residues. For the CDR3, the DNA is TGTGCCAGTAGTAAGGACGTCCGCACAGATACGCAGTATTTT. Translation gives CASSKDVRTDTQYF. The full variable domain, rest sourced from reference TRBV19 and TRBJ2-3, is DGGITQSPKYLFRKEGQNVTLSCEQNLNHDAMYWYRQDPGQGLRLIYYSQIVNDFQKGDIAEGYSVSREKKESFPLTVTSAQKNPTAFYLCASSKDVRTDTQYFGPGTRLTVL.

This clone was recorded many times. J is TRBJ1-2 and V is TRBV6-6; D not certain. Germline V gene data show CDR1 as MNHNY and CDR2 as SVGAGI (reference sequence). CDR3 length: 13 residues. Trimming pared 6 bases from V and 5 bases from J, leaving 13 bases between. Written as DNA, the CDR3 is TGTGCCAGCAGCCCCGCGGACGTTTATGGCTACACCTTC. Translation: CASSPADVYGYTF.

This clone has a handful of counts. The chain combines TRBV6-1 with TRBJ1-1; no definite D call. Germline values: CDR1 MNHNS, CDR2 SASEGT. Trimming took 3 bases from V and 9 from J, leaving 8 bases between them. The CDR3 sequence is 11 residues long. For the CDR3, the DNA is TGTGCCAGCAGTGATCGGGATAAAGCTTTCTTT. Translation gives CASSDRDKAFF.

This clone showed up many times. The chain employs TRBV2 and TRBJ2-7; no definite D call. Germline V CDR1 and CDR2: SNHLY, FYNNEI. The CDR3 consists of 13 residues. Trimming pared 9 bases from V and 3 bases from J, leaving 15 bases between. CDR3 in DNA: TGTGCCAGTTCGTGGGGATCCGTCTACGAGCAGTACTTC. It specifies CASSWGSVYEQYF.

The chain combines TRBV7-9 with TRBJ2-2; D may be TRBD1 (5 bases). This CDR3 spans 15 amino acids. V gave up 5 bases and J gave up 4 bases, with 14 bases separating them. Germline CDR1 and CDR2: SEHNR and FQNEAQ (reference sequence). CDR3 residues: CASSRTGVGTGELFF. In DNA, the CDR3 is TGTGCCAGCAGCCGAACAGGTGTTGGCACCGGGGAGCTGTTTTTT.

This chain links TRBV10-3 with TRBJ1-3, with 8 bases that match TRBD1. The trim removed 7 bases at V and 2 bases at J, leaving 4 bases unmatched. CDR3 size: 14 residues. Germline V gene lookup returns CDR1 ENHRY and CDR2 SYGVKD. The CDR3 is CAITQGAAGNTIYF. CDR3 bases: TGTGCCATCACCCAGGGGGCGGCTGGAAACACCATATATTTT.

The chain uses TRBV29-1 and TRBJ1-1; a weak D match, TRBD1 (5 bases). V was trimmed by 3 bases and J by 0 bases, leaving 11 bases between them. This CDR3 has 14 amino acids. Looked up from germline, CDR1 is SQVTM and CDR2 is ANQGSEA. The CDR3 loop is CSVEFGGVNTEAFF. As DNA, the CDR3 is TGCAGCGTTGAGTTTGGGGGGGTGAACACTGAAGCTTTCTTT.

The rearrangement links TRBV9 to TRBJ1-3, with a weak D call TRBD1 (5 bases). The CDR3 runs 16 residues. V lost 0 bases and J 3 bases, leaving 13 bases between the germline ends. The germline V gene has CDR1 SGDLS and CDR2 YYNGEE. The CDR3: CASSVGVGTVGNTIYF. CDR3 nucleotide sequence: TGTGCCAGCAGCGTAGGGGTAGGGACGGTTGGAAACACCATATATTTT.